This T cell receptor beta chain was documented in a study of spatial heterogeneity in lung cancer. TCRdb itself ran the 5' RACE reads through MiXCR, one entry per CDR3 protein. Of around 20,000 distinct CDR3 sequences listed, under 3.5% are singletons. Time point described: sample taken at primary tumor resection. This clonotype was found many times. Its target is not known. V shed 4 bases and J shed 5 bases, with 9 bases lying between them. From germline, CDR1 is SQVTM and CDR2 ANQGSEA. This CDR3 spans 12 amino acids. General study results and limits: Counts of expanded alpha and beta TCRs within tumors tracked the tumor nonsynonymous mutation count.

Sample: lung tumor tissue, taken at surgery. V gene TRBV29-1 combines with J gene TRBJ2-1; the D gene is possibly TRBD2 (6 bases). The sequence derives from a male donor with early-stage non-small cell lung cancer. The DNA for the CDR3 is TGCAGCGTTGTCCGGGGGAACAATGAGCAGTTCTTC. Its translation is CSVVRGNNEQFF.